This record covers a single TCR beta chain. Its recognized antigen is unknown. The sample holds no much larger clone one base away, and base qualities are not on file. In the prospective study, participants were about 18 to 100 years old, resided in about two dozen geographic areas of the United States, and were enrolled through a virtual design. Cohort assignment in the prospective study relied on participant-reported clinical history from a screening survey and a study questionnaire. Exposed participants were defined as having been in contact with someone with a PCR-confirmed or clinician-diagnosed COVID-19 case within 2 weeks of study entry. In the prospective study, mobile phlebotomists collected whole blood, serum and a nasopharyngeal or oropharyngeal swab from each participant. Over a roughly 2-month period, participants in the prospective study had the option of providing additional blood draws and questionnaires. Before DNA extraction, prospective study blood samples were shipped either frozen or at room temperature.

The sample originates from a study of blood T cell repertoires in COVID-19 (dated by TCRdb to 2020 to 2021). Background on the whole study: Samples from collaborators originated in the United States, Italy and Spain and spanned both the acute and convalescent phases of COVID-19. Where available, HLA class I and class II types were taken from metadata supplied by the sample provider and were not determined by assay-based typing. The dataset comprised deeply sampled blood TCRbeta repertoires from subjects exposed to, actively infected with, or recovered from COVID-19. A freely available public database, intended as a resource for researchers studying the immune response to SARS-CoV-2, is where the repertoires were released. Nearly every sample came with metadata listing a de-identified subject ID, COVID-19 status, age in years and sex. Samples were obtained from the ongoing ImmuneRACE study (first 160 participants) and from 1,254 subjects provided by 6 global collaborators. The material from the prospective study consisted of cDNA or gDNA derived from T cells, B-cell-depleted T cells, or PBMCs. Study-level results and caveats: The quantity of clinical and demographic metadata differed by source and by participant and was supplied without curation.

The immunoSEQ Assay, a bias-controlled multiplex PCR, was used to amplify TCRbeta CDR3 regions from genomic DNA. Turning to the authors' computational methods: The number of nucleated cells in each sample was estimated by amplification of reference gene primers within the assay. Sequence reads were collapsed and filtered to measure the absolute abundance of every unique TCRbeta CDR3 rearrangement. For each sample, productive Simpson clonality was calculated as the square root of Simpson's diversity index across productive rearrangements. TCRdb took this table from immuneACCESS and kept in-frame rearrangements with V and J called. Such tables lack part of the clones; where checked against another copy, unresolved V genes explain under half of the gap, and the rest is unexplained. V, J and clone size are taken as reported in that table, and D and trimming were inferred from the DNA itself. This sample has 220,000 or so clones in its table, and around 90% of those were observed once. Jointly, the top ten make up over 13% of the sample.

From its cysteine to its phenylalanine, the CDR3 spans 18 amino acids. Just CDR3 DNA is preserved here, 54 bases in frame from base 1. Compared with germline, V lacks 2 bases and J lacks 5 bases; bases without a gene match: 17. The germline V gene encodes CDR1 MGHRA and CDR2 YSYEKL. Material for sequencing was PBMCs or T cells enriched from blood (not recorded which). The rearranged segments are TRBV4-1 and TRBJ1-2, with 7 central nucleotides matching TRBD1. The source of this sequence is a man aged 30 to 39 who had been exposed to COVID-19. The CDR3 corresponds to CASSQRSFTPQGTYGYTF. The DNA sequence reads TGCGCCAGCAGCCAACGAAGCTTTACGCCACAGGGGACTTATGGCTACACCTTC.